Below, 21 T cell receptor beta chains from the same sample are listed, as sequenced in a study of T cell responses to AZD1222 COVID-19 vaccine. The table came from immunoSEQ multiplex PCR; TCRdb's copy has only in-frame clones and leaves some out. Among 70,000 to 90,000 clones listed, 75% to 90% were seen once. This specimen was peripheral blood, taken on day 0 of AZD1222 vaccination. These receptors originate from an adult in good health.

The rearrangement uses TRBV6-5 and TRBJ2-2; 7 nucleotides match TRBD2. Germline V gene sequence: CDR1 MNHEY, CDR2 SVGAGI. The CDR3 is 15 amino acids. V shed 5 bases, J shed 7 bases, and the junction held 10 bases outside the gene matches. CDR3 loop: CASSLQGGNFGELFF. DNA of the CDR3: TGTGCCAGCAGTCTCCAGGGAGGGAATTTCGGGGAGCTGTTTTTT.

The gene calls are TRBV3-1 (or the pseudogene TRBV3-2) and TRBJ2-5; a weak D match, TRBD2 (5 bases). The V gene's germline CDR1 is LGHDT and CDR2 YNNKEL (reference sequence). V lost 0 bases to trimming and J lost 5 bases, with 19 bases between them. The CDR3 extends over 17 amino acids. The CDR3 is CASSQEEAAEIWETQYF. As DNA, the CDR3 is TGTGCCAGCAGCCAAGAGGAGGCAGCGGAAATCTGGGAGACCCAGTACTTC.

The chain has TRBV12-3 or TRBV12-4 and TRBJ1-2; 8 nucleotides align to TRBD1. The CDR3 has 13 amino acids. The J segment lost 5 bases and the V segment lost 6 bases, leaving 5 bases of the junction unmatched. The CDR3 DNA follows: TGTGCCAGCAGGTCACAGGGGGTATATGGCTACACCTTC. Protein product: CASRSQGVYGYTF.

The chain employs TRBV30 and TRBJ2-1; the match to TRBD1 covers 9 bases. V was clipped by 0 bases and J by 9 bases; unmatched bases: 9. Looked up from germline, CDR1 is GTSNPN and CDR2 is SVGIG (reference sequence). The CDR3 sequence is 15 residues long. The CDR3 DNA reads TGTGCCTGGAGTGTAGGGGACAGGGAGGTCGGTGAGCAGTTCTTC. Its protein product is CAWSVGDREVGEQFF.

This clone was counted once. This rearrangement joins TRBV6-5 to TRBJ2-7; unclear D gene. With 6 bases removed from V and 5 bases from J, the gap between germline ends came to 8 bases. Per germline, CDR1 MNHEY and CDR2 SVGAGI. The CDR3 has 11 residues. This chain's CDR3 is CASRGYHEQYF. In nucleotides, the CDR3 is TGTGCCAGCAGAGGCTATCACGAGCAGTACTTC.

This clone has just one count. The chain joins TRBV15 to TRBJ1-1, with a weak D call TRBD1 (5 bases). The CDR3 sequence is 15 residues long. The germline V and J ends were trimmed by 3 bases and 8 bases, with 19 bases remaining between them. Germline V gives CDR1 LNHNV, CDR2 YYDKDF (reference sequence). The CDR3 here is CATSRSPSGTREAFF. The CDR3 nucleotides read TGTGCCACCAGCAGGAGCCCTTCCGGGACTAGGGAAGCTTTCTTT.

The genes are TRBV2 and TRBJ2-1; tentatively, D is TRBD1 or TRBD2 (5 bases each). Per germline, CDR1 SNHLY and CDR2 FYNNEI. The CDR3 has 15 residues. Deletions cut 3 bases from V and 10 bases from J, with 19 bases between. The CDR3 DNA reads as TGTGCCAGCAGTGAGAGTAGGGACCTCCGAGGCGAGCAGTTCTTC. This sequence encodes CASSESRDLRGEQFF.

V usage is TRBV5-1 and J usage is TRBJ2-5; D is ambiguous. The CDR3 loop spans 14 amino acids. The V end was cut by 0 bases, the J end by 3 bases, with 9 bases between. CDR1 and CDR2 (germline): SGHRS, YFSETQ. The CDR3 DNA is TGCGCCAGCAGCTTGGGCCTGCTCAAAGAGACCCAGTACTTC. Translation gives CASSLGLLKETQYF.

The chain uses TRBV2 and TRBJ2-1, with 7 bases aligning to TRBD1. V was clipped by 6 bases and J by 10 bases; unmatched bases: 6. The germline gives CDR1 SNHLY, CDR2 FYNNEI. CDR3 size: 12 residues. In nucleotides, the CDR3 is TGTGCCAGCAGCGACAGGGTGAGGGAGCAGTTCTTC. Protein sequence: CASSDRVREQFF. The variable domain in full, completed from reference TRBV2 and TRBJ2-1, reads EPEVTQTPSHQVTQMGQEVILRCVPISNHLYFYWYRQILGQKVEFLVSFYNNEISEKSEIFDDQFSVERPDGSNFTLKIRSTKLEDSAMYFCASSDRVREQFFGPGTRLTVL.

The genes are TRBV7-6 and TRBJ2-7, with 10 bases fitting TRBD2. The CDR3 covers 17 residues. After removal of 5 bases from V and 3 bases from J, the junction contained 13 bases not matched to a gene. The germline V gene has CDR1 SGHVS and CDR2 FNYEAQ. In DNA, the CDR3 is TGTGCCAGCAGCCCAGCCTCACTAGCGGGGATAGACTACGAGCAGTACTTC. As protein: CASSPASLAGIDYEQYF.

V usage is TRBV5-6 and J usage is TRBJ1-1; D possibly corresponds to TRBD1 (5 bases). The CDR3 is 12 residues long. CDR1 and CDR2 from the germline V gene are SGHDT and YYEEEE. The V gene lost 3 bases and the J gene lost 6 bases, with 9 bases spanning the gap. This chain's CDR3 is CASSYRSPEAFF. The CDR3 coding sequence is TGTGCCAGCAGCTACAGGAGCCCTGAAGCTTTCTTT.

The V call is TRBV20-1, the J call TRBJ1-1, with D hard to call. CDR3 size: 11 residues. Per the germline V gene, CDR1 is DFQATT and CDR2 is SNEGSKA (reference sequence). Deletions cut 6 bases from V and 1 base from J, with 6 bases between. This chain's CDR3 is CSAHRNTEAFF. The CDR3 DNA reads TGCAGTGCCCACAGGAACACTGAAGCTTTCTTT.

This clone was found once. The genes are TRBV6-6 and TRBJ1-4; no firm D call. CDR1 and CDR2 from the germline V gene are MNHNY and SVGAGI (reference sequence). The CDR3 length is 15 residues. The ends were cut back, 2 bases at V and 1 base at J, with 8 bases in the middle. The CDR3, as DNA: TGTGCCAGCAGTTACCCCCCGGGAACTAATGAAAAACTGTTTTTT. This translates into CASSYPPGTNEKLFF.

The gene calls are TRBV25-1 and TRBJ1-4, with TRBD1 identical over 7 bases. The CDR3 length is 16 residues. The V segment lost 5 bases and the J segment 7 bases; nucleotides outside the gene matches: 13. Germline-derived CDR1 and CDR2 are MGHDK and SYGVNS. CDR3 bases: TGTGCCAGCAGTACCCTTCGACAGGGTGGGGTTGAAAAACTGTTTTTT. This translates into CASSTLRQGGVEKLFF.

This clone appeared once. J is TRBJ2-7 and V is TRBV20-1; D may be TRBD2 (6 bases). The CDR3 loop spans 14 amino acids. Per germline, CDR1 DFQATT and CDR2 SNEGSKA (reference sequence). Deletions cut 3 bases from V and 7 bases from J, with 19 bases between. CDR3 bases: TGCAGTGCTAGTTTGGGGGGAGAGGAACTTGAGCAGTACTTC. Amino acids: CSASLGGEELEQYF.

The rearrangement joins TRBV5-1 to TRBJ2-7; 7 bases agree with TRBD1. The CDR3 loop spans 15 amino acids. The V segment lost 4 bases and the J segment 2 bases; nucleotides outside the gene matches: 9. Germline CDR1 SGHRS, CDR2 YFSETQ. The CDR3 reads CASSRRSGTAYEQYF. CDR3 nucleotide sequence: TGCGCCAGCAGCCGACGGTCTGGGACAGCCTACGAGCAGTACTTC.

Details on this clone: The junction departs from the called germline gene at one end, perhaps through a read error. Different DNA sequences within this sample yield the same CDR3. This chain connects TRBV27 to TRBJ1-5; D is ambiguous. The CDR3 has 12 residues. Germline lookup yields CDR1 MNHEY and CDR2 SMNVEV (reference sequence). The CDR3 DNA sequence: TGTGCCAGTAGTTTTAGCGGTCAGCCCCAGCATTTT. Its protein product is CASSFSGQPQHF.

In the case of this clone: Germline and junction disagree at one end, which may indicate a read error. The rearrangement joins TRBV7-7 to TRBJ2-2; the D gene could be TRBD1 or TRBD2 (5 bases each). CDR3 length: 15 amino acids. The germline V gene encodes CDR1 SSHAT and CDR2 FNYEAQ (reference sequence). CDR3 DNA: TGTGCTAGCAGCCTGGCTCCGGGGCTGGGCGGGGAGCTGTTTTTT. Amino acids: CASSLAPGLGGELFF.

This sequence joins TRBV5-6 and TRBJ1-4, with a possible D match to TRBD1 (6 bases). Trimming removed 0 bases from V and 5 bases from J, with 11 bases in between. CDR1 SGHDT and CDR2 YYEEEE come from the germline V gene. The CDR3 has 15 amino acids. DNA for the CDR3: TGTGCCAGCAGCTTGGGAGGGGGTCAAAATGAAAAACTGTTTTTT. It encodes CASSLGGGQNEKLFF.

The chain recombines TRBV7-8 with TRBJ2-7, with TRBD2 as a possible D gene (5 bases). Trimming removed 0 bases from V and 4 bases from J, with 13 bases in between. Germline loops: CDR1 SGHVS, CDR2 FQNEAQ. This CDR3 contains 15 residues. Here the CDR3 reads CASSLAEGTYYEQYF. CDR3 bases: TGTGCCAGCAGCTTAGCTGAGGGAACCTATTACGAGCAGTACTTC.

The rearrangement uses TRBV24-1 and TRBJ1-5; 9 bases fit TRBD1. The germline gives CDR1 KGHDR, CDR2 SFDVKD. CDR3 length: 12 residues. Trimming removed 9 bases from V and 9 bases from J; junction bases left unmatched: 5. In DNA form, the CDR3 reads TGTGCCACCTCCGGGACAGGGACGCCCCAGCATTTT. It translates to CATSGTGTPQHF.